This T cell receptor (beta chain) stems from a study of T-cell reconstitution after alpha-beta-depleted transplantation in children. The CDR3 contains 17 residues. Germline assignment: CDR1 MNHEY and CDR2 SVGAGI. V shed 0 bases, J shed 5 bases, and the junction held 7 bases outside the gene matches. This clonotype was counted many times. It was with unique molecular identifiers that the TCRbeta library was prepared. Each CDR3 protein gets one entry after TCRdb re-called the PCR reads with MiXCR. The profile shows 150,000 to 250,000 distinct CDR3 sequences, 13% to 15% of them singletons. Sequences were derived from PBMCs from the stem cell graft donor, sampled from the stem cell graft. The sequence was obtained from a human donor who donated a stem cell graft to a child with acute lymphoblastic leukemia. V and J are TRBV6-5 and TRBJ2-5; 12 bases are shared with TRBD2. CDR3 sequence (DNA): TGTGCCAGCAGTTACTCGAGACTAGCGGGAGAGGCGGAGACCCAGTACTTC. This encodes CASSYSRLAGEAETQYF.